These T cell receptor beta chains were read from a single sample in a study of blood T cell repertoires in COVID-19. Using immunoSEQ multiplex PCR, the repertoire was profiled, and TCRdb retains in-frame clones only, with some absent. The table shows a few hundred thousand clones, with over 75% occurring only once. Sequences were obtained from PBMCs or T cells enriched from blood (not recorded which). These TCRs come from a man younger than 45 who had recovered from COVID-19. CDR3s include the opening cysteine and the closing phenylalanine or tryptophan. The order of the fields is V gene, J gene, clone size, D gene, CDR3 protein, CDR3 DNA. D genes are given only for firm matches. Not all rows give a size; the values are once, few, many and, for expanded clones, a class.

TRBV3-1/TRBV3-2,TRBJ1-2,.,TRBD1,CASSQGGRTSGTGGIGYTF,TGTGCCAGCAGCCAAGGTGGTCGGACGTCCGGGACAGGGGGTATCGGCTACACCTTC
TRBV5-1,TRBJ1-4,.,.,CASRFGGSTVNEKLFF,TGCGCCAGCAGATTCGGAGGGAGCACAGTTAATGAAAAACTGTTTTTT
TRBV5-4,TRBJ2-5,.,.,CASSLRETQYF,TGTGCCAGCAGCTTACGGGAGACCCAGTACTTC
TRBV29-1,TRBJ1-1,.,.,CSVEDPGEAFF,TGCAGCGTTGAAGATCCAGGGGAAGCTTTCTTT
TRBV19,TRBJ2-1,once,TRBD2,CASRRRGGGNEQFF,TGTGCCAGTAGACGACGGGGGGGCGGGAATGAGCAGTTCTTC
TRBV11-2,TRBJ1-2,few,TRBD1,CASSLTGGAPGGGYTF,TGTGCCAGCAGCTTAACAGGGGGCGCCCCCGGGGGCGGCTACACCTTC
TRBV3-1/TRBV3-2,TRBJ1-2,.,.,CASSQEHARFYGYTF,TGTGCCAGCAGCCAAGAACATGCCAGATTCTATGGCTACACCTTC
TRBV7-2,TRBJ2-2,once,TRBD1,CASSSRTGTNTGELFF,TGTGCCAGCAGCTCCCGGACAGGAACGAACACCGGGGAGCTGTTTTTT
TRBV7-2,TRBJ2-1,.,TRBD2,CASSLSGGAHNEQFF,TGTGCCAGCAGCCTCAGCGGGGGGGCCCACAATGAGCAGTTCTTC
TRBV10-1,TRBJ2-1,.,.,CASSESLVANEQFF,TGCGCCAGCAGTGAGTCCCTAGTAGCGAATGAGCAGTTCTTC
TRBV19,TRBJ2-2,.,.,CASSQRLDTGELFF,TGTGCCAGTAGCCAAAGACTGGACACCGGGGAGCTGTTTTTT
TRBV7-9,TRBJ1-2,.,.,CASSLLGGRGYTF,TGTGCCAGCAGCCTCCTCGGGGGGAGGGGCTACACCTTC
TRBV12-3/TRBV12-4,TRBJ1-2,.,.,CASSFHGGGYTF,TGTGCCAGCAGTTTTCACGGGGGAGGCTACACCTTC
TRBV5-5,TRBJ1-6,once,.,CASSFSTALHF,TGTGCCAGCAGCTTCTCCACAGCCCTCCACTTT
TRBV4-3,TRBJ2-2,.,TRBD2,CASSQIAGGPGELFF,TGCGCCAGCAGCCAAATAGCGGGGGGGCCCGGGGAGCTGTTTTTT
TRBV6-5,TRBJ2-7,.,.,CASSLGRRGHYEQYF,TGTGCCAGCAGTCTCGGACGCAGAGGGCACTACGAGCAGTACTTC
TRBV30,TRBJ1-4,.,.,CAWRPGNNNEKLFF,TGTGCCTGGAGACCGGGGAACAATAATGAAAAACTGTTTTTT
TRBV4-2,TRBJ1-4,.,TRBD1,CASSPERQGREKLFF,TGTGCCAGCAGCCCTGAAAGACAGGGACGTGAAAAACTGTTTTTT
TRBV25-1,TRBJ2-1,.,TRBD1,CASGPGQGPYNEQFF,TGTGCCAGTGGACCGGGACAGGGTCCCTACAATGAGCAGTTCTTC
TRBV5-6,TRBJ1-1,.,.,CASSQPGSEAFF,TGTGCCAGCAGCCAACCGGGATCTGAAGCTTTCTTT
TRBV7-8,TRBJ2-2,once,TRBD2,CASLIKGLAGGNTGELFF,TGTGCCAGCCTTATAAAGGGACTAGCGGGGGGTAACACCGGGGAGCTGTTTTTT
TRBV29-1,TRBJ1-1,.,TRBD1,CSGGQGAEWAFF,TGCAGCGGGGGACAGGGGGCGGAATGGGCTTTCTTT
TRBV5-1,TRBJ2-2,.,.,CASSLAVEGGELFF,TGCGCCAGCAGCTTGGCCGTGGAGGGCGGGGAGCTGTTTTTT
TRBV24-1,TRBJ2-6,.,.,CATRQGAGANVLTF,TGTGCCACCAGACAGGGAGCCGGGGCCAACGTCCTGACTTTC
TRBV5-1,TRBJ2-1,.,TRBD2,CASSPGLAGDTTEQFF,TGCGCCAGCAGCCCTGGACTAGCGGGGGATACCACCGAGCAGTTCTTC
TRBV12-5,TRBJ2-3,.,TRBD1,CASGPGQGLPDTQYF,TGTGCTAGTGGTCCGGGACAGGGGCTCCCAGATACGCAGTATTTT
TRBV20-1,TRBJ1-1,.,.,CSATFQEAFF,TGCAGTGCTACCTTTCAGGAAGCTTTCTTT
TRBV27,TRBJ1-2,.,.,CASSLSGGGDGYTF,TGTGCCAGCAGTCTCTCCGGCGGGGGCGATGGCTACACCTTC
TRBV19,TRBJ1-5,.,.,CASSIVPYSNQPQHF,TGTGCCAGTAGTATAGTTCCCTATAGCAATCAGCCCCAGCATTTT
TRBV5-1,TRBJ2-5,few,.,CASSLRGAVSETQYF,TGCGCCAGCAGCTTGCGGGGGGCCGTCTCGGAGACCCAGTACTTC
TRBV27,TRBJ1-2,.,.,CASRLGRTYSGYTF,TGTGCCAGCCGTTTGGGAAGGACATATTCTGGCTACACCTTC
TRBV7-2,TRBJ2-7,.,TRBD2,CASSLAAGGFGEQYF,TGTGCCAGCAGCTTAGCGGCGGGGGGGTTCGGCGAGCAGTACTTC
TRBV10-3,TRBJ1-2,.,TRBD1,CAIRRTGTKDYGYTF,TGTGCCATCAGGAGGACAGGGACTAAGGACTATGGCTACACCTTC
TRBV3-1/TRBV3-2,TRBJ1-3,once,.,CASSQGQAFSGNTIYF,TGTGCCAGCAGCCAAGGTCAGGCCTTCTCTGGAAACACCATATATTTT
TRBV5-1,TRBJ2-7,.,.,CASSPEGAEQYF,TGCGCCAGCAGCCCGGAGGGGGCCGAGCAGTACTTC
TRBV12-3/TRBV12-4,TRBJ1-1,.,.,CASSLGGQTEAFF,TGTGCCAGCAGTTTAGGGGGCCAGACTGAAGCTTTCTTT
TRBV28,TRBJ1-3,.,.,CASSLSGSGNTIYF,TGTGCCAGCAGTTTATCGGGCTCTGGAAACACCATATATTTT
TRBV7-2,TRBJ2-1,.,.,CASSLVVLVGHEQFF,TGTGCCAGCAGCTTAGTAGTACTAGTCGGTCATGAGCAGTTCTTC
TRBV5-1,TRBJ1-1,.,.,CASSLDRLNTEAFF,TGCGCCAGCAGCTTGGATCGTCTGAACACTGAAGCTTTCTTT
TRBV2,TRBJ1-1,many,TRBD1,CASRPDRVGTEAFF,TGTGCCAGCAGGCCCGACAGGGTCGGGACTGAAGCTTTCTTT
TRBV27,TRBJ1-1,.,.,CASSGLISARSEAFF,TGTGCCAGCAGCGGTTTGATCTCCGCGCGGTCTGAAGCTTTCTTT
TRBV7-2,TRBJ1-5,.,.,CASSLGAGAQQPQHF,TGTGCCAGCAGCCTTGGGGCAGGGGCACAGCAGCCCCAGCATTTT
TRBV14,TRBJ1-6,.,.,CASSHRGDSPLHF,TGTGCCAGCAGCCACAGAGGCGATTCACCCCTCCACTTT
TRBV5-4,TRBJ1-4,.,.,CASSLQGLDEKLFF,TGTGCCAGCAGCTTGCAGGGCTTGGATGAAAAACTGTTTTTT
TRBV30,TRBJ1-4,once,.,CACKTATNEKLFF,TGTGCCTGTAAGACAGCAACTAATGAAAAACTGTTTTTT
TRBV30,TRBJ1-3,.,.,CAWSVSGSGNTIYF,TGTGCCTGGAGTGTATCGGGCTCTGGAAACACCATATATTTT
TRBV4-2,TRBJ2-2,.,.,CASSQDLGLGTGELFF,TGTGCCAGCAGCCAAGATCTGGGGCTGGGCACCGGGGAGCTGTTTTTT
TRBV27,TRBJ1-1,.,TRBD1,CASSPTGQGRAFF,TGTGCCAGCAGCCCCACGGGACAGGGGAGGGCTTTCTTT
TRBV5-4,TRBJ1-3,once,.,CASSLGSAGSGNTIYF,TGTGCCAGCAGCTTGGGATCGGCGGGGTCTGGAAACACCATATATTTT
TRBV19,TRBJ1-5,.,.,CASRPGSNQPQHF,TGTGCCAGTCGCCCAGGGAGCAATCAGCCCCAGCATTTT
TRBV6-5,TRBJ1-5,once,.,CASSWAWDQPQHF,TGTGCCAGCAGTTGGGCCTGGGATCAGCCCCAGCATTTT
TRBV5-1,TRBJ2-5,.,TRBD2,CASSWGLAGGSKETQYF,TGCGCCAGCAGCTGGGGACTAGCGGGGGGATCTAAAGAGACCCAGTACTTC
TRBV9,TRBJ2-7,.,.,CASSSQGYEQYF,TGTGCCAGCAGCTCCCAGGGCTACGAGCAGTACTTC
TRBV6-1,TRBJ2-3,.,TRBD1,CASSVQGDFRTDTQYF,TGTGCCAGCAGTGTACAGGGGGACTTTAGGACAGATACGCAGTATTTT
TRBV9,TRBJ1-4,.,.,CASSVDGGGNEKLFF,TGTGCCAGCAGCGTAGATGGGGGCGGGAATGAAAAACTGTTTTTT
TRBV19,TRBJ1-2,once,TRBD1,CASSARQGGVDGYTF,TGTGCCAGTAGTGCCCGACAGGGGGGAGTCGATGGCTACACCTTC